The sequence of this T cell receptor (beta chain) was determined in a study of technical replicates of blood from several donors. Only in-frame clones appear in the TCRdb table, and some are missing; sequencing was by immunoSEQ multiplex PCR. The sample records 50,000 to 65,000 clones, about 92% being singletons. The germline V gene has CDR1 SEHNR and CDR2 FQNEAQ (reference sequence). CDR3 size: 14 residues. V lost 5 bases to trimming and J lost 0 bases, with 8 bases between them. This sequence joins TRBV7-9 and TRBJ1-5, with a possible D match to TRBD1 (5 bases). This TCR came from a human donor in good health. Some clones in this sample may be carry-over from other donors' samples. Specimen: PBMCs. The chain's CDR3 is CASSATDSNQPQHF. The DNA of the CDR3 is TGTGCCAGCAGCGCGACAGATAGCAATCAGCCCCAGCATTTT.